The entry below gives a single T cell receptor beta chain sequence along with its context. The target antigen is unknown. This specimen comes from a study of radiation and T cells in renal cell carcinoma. Study conclusions and caveats: In blood, top tumor clones expanded by 2 weeks, shrinking by 4.

Documented time point: blood 4 weeks post-SBRT, at nephrectomy. The treatment was: 15 Gy SBRT to primary tumor, nephrectomy 4 weeks later. After SBRT, blood was collected at 2 and 4 weeks, plus baseline. The tumor was a clear cell renal cell carcinoma. Deletions cut 4 bases from V and 2 bases from J, with 13 bases between. The CDR3 length is 14 residues. Germline V gene lookup returns CDR1 SGDLS and CDR2 YYNGEE. Libraries were prepared by immunoSEQ multiplex PCR; TCRdb keeps only in-frame clonotypes and omits some of them. Of about 170,000 clones listed, approximately 90% are singletons. The sample in question was blood, obtained from a patient whose treatment included radiotherapy and nephrectomy. The V gene is TRBV9, the J gene TRBJ2-7; D is perhaps TRBD1 (5 bases). This TCR came from a woman aged 45 to 65 with renal cell carcinoma. CDR3: CASSTQTDTYEQYF. CDR3 nucleotide sequence: TGTGCCAGCAGCACCCAGACAGACACCTACGAGCAGTACTTC.